The 10 T cell receptor beta chains in this list originate from one sample, sequenced in a study of T-cell reconstitution after alpha-beta-depleted transplantation in children. During its preparation, the TCRbeta library received unique molecular identifiers. MiXCR, applied by TCRdb to the PCR reads, yields one record per CDR3 protein. The sample contains approximately 650,000 distinct CDR3 sequences, around 14% of which appear only once. Sequencing was performed on PBMCs, taken before TCRalphabeta/CD19-depleted stem cell transplant. The receptors shown here come from a girl aged 2-10 years with congenital amegakaryocytic thrombocytopenia, due to receive a stem cell transplant.

This clonotype was recorded many times. The genes are TRBV28 and TRBJ2-7; 11 bases agree with TRBD1. The germline V gene has CDR1 MDHEN and CDR2 SYDVKM. The CDR3 totals 18 residues. Trimming took 3 bases from V and 0 from J; bases not matched to a gene: 10. The CDR3 loop reads CASSFGQGALVGSYEQYF. Here the CDR3 DNA reads TGTGCCAGCAGTTTTGGACAGGGGGCATTAGTTGGCTCCTACGAGCAGTACTTC.

This clonotype was seen ten or more times. For the CDR3, the DNA is TGCAGTGCTAGAGATGGGCAAGCTTTCTTT. Translation: CSARDGQAFF. The J gene is TRBJ1-1, the V gene TRBV20-1; no reliable D call. V was clipped by 0 bases and J by 9 bases, with 5 bases between them. The germline CDR1 and CDR2 sequences are DFQATT and SNEGSKA (reference sequence). There are 10 residues in the CDR3.

In this sample, this clonotype turned up a few times. This chain links TRBV5-1 with TRBJ1-4; D uncertain. This CDR3 is built from 15 residues. V was clipped by 0 bases and J by 4 bases, with 10 bases between them. From germline, CDR1 is SGHRS and CDR2 YFSETQ. The CDR3 protein is CASSLGVGSNEKLFF. The CDR3 nucleotides read TGCGCCAGCAGCTTGGGCGTCGGCAGTAATGAAAAACTGTTTTTT.

Turning to this clonotype: Being one base from a much bigger clone, this may be a read error. The chain joins TRBV5-5 to TRBJ2-1; D possibly uses TRBD1 or TRBD2 (5 bases each). This CDR3 has 15 residues. Germline V CDR1 and CDR2: SGHKS, YYEKEE (reference sequence). Trimming cost V 3 bases and J 4 bases, with 14 bases left between them. Written as DNA, the CDR3 is TGTGCCAGCAGCTCCCGGGGCAGGACTTACAATGAGCAGTTCTTC. Protein product: CASSSRGRTYNEQFF.

This clonotype has at least ten counts. This rearrangement joins TRBV12-3 or TRBV12-4 to TRBJ1-1; 9 nucleotides agree with TRBD1. The CDR3 has 14 amino acids. V lost 7 bases, J lost 6 bases, and 9 bases stayed unmatched. DNA for the CDR3: TGTGCCAGCATAATGGGACAGGGATCCTCTGAAGCTTTCTTT. It codes for CASIMGQGSSEAFF.

This clonotype was seen many times. The rearrangement joins TRBV10-3 to TRBJ2-1; 9 bases are shared with TRBD2. This CDR3 contains 16 residues. CDR1 is ENHRY, CDR2 SYGVKD, per germline. With 6 bases clipped from V and 8 bases from J, the junction kept 14 bases outside the gene matches. As DNA, the CDR3 is TGTGCCATCAGGCCAAACACAGCGGGAGGTGAAGATGAGCAGTTCTTC. This encodes CAIRPNTAGGEDEQFF.

In its sample, this clonotype was seen many times. V is TRBV29-1 and J is TRBJ1-5, with D perhaps TRBD1 (6 bases). Germline lookup yields CDR1 SQVTM and CDR2 ANQGSEA. This CDR3 has 13 residues. The V and J ends lost 3 bases and 3 bases respectively, with 9 bases between them. The CDR3 protein is CSVESGANQPQHF. The DNA for the CDR3 is TGCAGCGTTGAGTCAGGGGCCAATCAGCCCCAGCATTTT.

In its sample, this clonotype was seen many times. The rearrangement uses TRBV3-1 and TRBJ2-1; the D is unclear. This CDR3 spans 12 amino acids. Germline loops: CDR1 LGHDT, CDR2 YNNKEL (reference sequence). The germline V and J ends were trimmed by 1 base and 9 bases, with 7 bases remaining between them. In DNA form, the CDR3 reads TGTGCCAGCAGCCAAGGCTGGGGTGAGCAGTTCTTC. Translation: CASSQGWGEQFF.

The chain carries TRBV5-1 and TRBJ2-3, with 7 bases aligning to TRBD2. The CDR3 consists of 16 residues. The J segment lost 4 bases and the V segment lost 0 bases, leaving 8 bases of the junction unmatched. Germline CDR1 and CDR2: SGHRS and YFSETQ. This CDR3 is CASSLEGRESPDTQYF. For the CDR3, the DNA is TGCGCCAGCAGCTTGGAGGGGCGGGAGTCCCCAGATACGCAGTATTTT.

This clonotype was counted at least ten times. The chain joins TRBV20-1 to TRBJ2-5, with TRBD2 matching over 11 bases. CDR1 is DFQATT and CDR2 is SNEGSKA in the germline V gene (reference sequence). Trimming took 5 bases from V and 0 from J; bases not matched to a gene: 2. The CDR3 spans 14 residues. CDR3 bases: TGCAGTGCTTGGGGACTAGCGGACCAAGAGACCCAGTACTTC. Translated: CSAWGLADQETQYF.